This T cell receptor beta chain derives from a study of blood T cells in healthy people across ages. CDR3 length: 16 residues. The V gene's germline CDR1 is SGHKS and CDR2 YYEKEE (reference sequence). J lost 5 bases, V lost 1 base, and 9 bases had no gene match. It was with a sample-barcoded 5' primer and a J-beta primer mix that a second PCR of roughly 7 to 12 cycles was run. Each CDR3 protein gets one entry after TCRdb re-called the 5' RACE reads with MiXCR. The sample carries around 650,000 distinct CDR3 sequences, roughly 30% recorded once. J is TRBJ1-5 and V is TRBV5-5; 7 positions agree with TRBD1. This TCR was sampled from an elderly woman in good health. Sequencing input: blood. Written as DNA, the CDR3 is TGTGCCAGCAGCTTGCGTCGAGGGGGCATAGATCAGCCCCAGCATTTT. This sequence encodes CASSLRRGGIDQPQHF. Looking up the rest from reference TRBV5-5 and TRBJ1-5 gives the full variable domain: DAGVTQSPTHLIKTRGQQVTLRCSPISGHKSVSWYQQVLGQGPQFIFQYYEKEERGRGNFPDRFSARQFPNYSSELNVNALLLGDSALYLCASSLRRGGIDQPQHFGDGTRLSIL.